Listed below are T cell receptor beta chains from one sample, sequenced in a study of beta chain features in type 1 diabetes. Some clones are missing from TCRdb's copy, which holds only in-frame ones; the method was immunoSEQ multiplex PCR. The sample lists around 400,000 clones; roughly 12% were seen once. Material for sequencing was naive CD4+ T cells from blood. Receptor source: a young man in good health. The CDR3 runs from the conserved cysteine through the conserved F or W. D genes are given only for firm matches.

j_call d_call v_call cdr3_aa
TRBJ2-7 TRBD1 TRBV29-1 CSDDSTGIGGEQYF
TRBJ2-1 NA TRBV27 CASSFSYNEQFF
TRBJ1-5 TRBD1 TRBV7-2 CASSSTGGSNQPQHF
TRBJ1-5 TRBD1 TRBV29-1 CSVEESGQGNQPQHF
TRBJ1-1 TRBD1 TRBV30 CARRQGGDTEAFF
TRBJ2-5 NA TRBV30 CAWSDGIKGDQETQYF
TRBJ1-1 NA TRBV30 CAWSREWRDAFF
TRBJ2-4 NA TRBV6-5 CASSYSGLAKNIQYF
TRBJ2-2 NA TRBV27 CASSLFSRVNTGELFF
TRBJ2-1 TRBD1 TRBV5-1 CASSLAPGTGIPPIYNEQFF
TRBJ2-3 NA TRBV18 CASSPPSHTDTQYF
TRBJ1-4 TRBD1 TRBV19 CASRSRQGSSEKLFF
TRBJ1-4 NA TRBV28 CASSFYEKLFF
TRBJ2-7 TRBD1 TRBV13 CASGPRDSTNEQYF
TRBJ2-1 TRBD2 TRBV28 CASIGTVGLAGGRYNEQFF
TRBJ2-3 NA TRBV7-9 CASSLAPQGVHTQYF
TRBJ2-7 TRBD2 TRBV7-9 CASGGNYEQYF
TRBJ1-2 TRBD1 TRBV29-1 CSVEGTERGGLYGYTF
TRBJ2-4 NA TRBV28 CASSPLGLVNIQYF
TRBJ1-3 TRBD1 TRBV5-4 CASSPQGASGNTIYF
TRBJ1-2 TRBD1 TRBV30 CAWSRDRVDGYTF
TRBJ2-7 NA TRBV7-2 CASSLSVAGSMYEQYF
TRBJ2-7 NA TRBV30 CAWSVLGGRSYEQYF
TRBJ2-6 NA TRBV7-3 CASSASGANVLTF
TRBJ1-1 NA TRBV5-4 CASSPLTGNTEAFF
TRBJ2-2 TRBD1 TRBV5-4 CASIPGRAGGQVNTGELFF
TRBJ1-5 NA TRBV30 CAWSVPRHSNQPQHF
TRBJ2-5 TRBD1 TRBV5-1 CASRDGTDNRVGMAETQYF
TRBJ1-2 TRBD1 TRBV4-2 CASSRTGGWDYGYTF
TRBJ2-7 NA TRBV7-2 CASSLDPGSNYEQYF
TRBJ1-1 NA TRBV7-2 CASSLDREITEAFF
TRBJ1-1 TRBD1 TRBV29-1 CSVRKGTVNTEAFF
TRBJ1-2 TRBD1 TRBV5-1 CASSVSGGGGYTF
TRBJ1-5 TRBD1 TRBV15 CATSRDGRTGGNQPQHF
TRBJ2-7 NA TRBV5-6 CASSSYRQTNDYEQYF
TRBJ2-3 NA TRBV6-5 CASSRLTGSTDTQYF
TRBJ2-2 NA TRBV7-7 CASRTGANTGELFF
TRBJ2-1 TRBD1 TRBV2 CASSSDRGEYNEQFF
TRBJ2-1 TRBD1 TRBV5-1 CASSLGGTGNEQFF
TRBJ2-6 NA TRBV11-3 CASSSGGSGANVLTF
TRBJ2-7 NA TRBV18 CASSQADEQYF
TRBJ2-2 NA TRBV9 CASSVAVGELFF
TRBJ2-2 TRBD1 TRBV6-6 CASRPGQGGIAGELFF
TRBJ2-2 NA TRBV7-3 CASSKGGSNTGELFF
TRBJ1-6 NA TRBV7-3 CASSSQGEGYSPLHF
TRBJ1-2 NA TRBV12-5 CASGRDSSNYGYTF
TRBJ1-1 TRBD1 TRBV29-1 CSVADRVDTEAFF
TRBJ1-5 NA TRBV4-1 CASSQDTESNQPQHF
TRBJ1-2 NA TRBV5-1 CASSLEVRGRNYGYTF
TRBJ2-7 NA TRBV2 CASGGRTEPYEQYF